This T cell receptor beta chain was sequenced for a study of T cell responses to AZD1222 COVID-19 vaccine. Findings and caveats of the study: Recipients of two AZD1222 doses showed rising Spike-specific TCR breadth and depth. Unmutated variant regions are reportedly targeted by nearly half of spike-specific TCRs.

Profiled with immunoSEQ multiplex PCR; TCRdb holds only in-frame clones, not every one. This sample has about 100,000 clones, with around 90% found just once. Regarding this clone: The antigen is unknown.

This TCR derives from an adult in good health. This sample comprised peripheral blood, obtained on day 0 of AZD1222 vaccination.

CDR3 loop: CSVEEGRVAYGYTF. Written as DNA, the CDR3 is TGCAGCGTTGAAGAAGGCCGTGTGGCCTATGGCTACACCTTC. The gene calls are TRBV29-1 and TRBJ1-2, with D hard to call. V was clipped by 0 bases and J by 4 bases, with 12 bases between them. Germline lookup yields CDR1 SQVTM and CDR2 ANQGSEA. The CDR3 runs 14 residues.